This T cell receptor beta chain stems from a study of blood T cell repertoires in COVID-19. Whole-study context: Sample material is recorded as cDNA or gDNA derived from T cells, B-cell-depleted T cells, or PBMCs.

Original data processing: Amplification of reference gene primers was used by the study to estimate nucleated cell counts. Clones were sequenced by immunoSEQ multiplex PCR, and TCRdb holds only the in-frame ones, with some missing. V, J and clone size were drawn from that table, and D and trimming were deduced from the DNA. The data hold roughly 260,000 clones, with roughly 90% observed a single time. The germline gives CDR1 MGHRA, CDR2 YSYEKL. V trimming: 4 bases; J trimming: 2 bases; junction bases outside the gene matches: 9. This CDR3 spans 17 amino acids. The sequenced sample was peripheral blood. This sequence joins TRBV4-1 and TRBJ2-4; 9 nucleotides agree with TRBD1. The sequence derives from a man in his sixties who had recovered from COVID-19. CDR3 DNA: TGCGCCAGCAGCCTGGATGGACAGGGGATGACCAAAAACATTCAGTACTTC. It yields the protein CASSLDGQGMTKNIQYF.